Presented here are 20 T cell receptor beta chains from one specimen sequenced in a study of metastatic and nonmetastatic thyroid tumors. With MiXCR, TCRdb called clones anew from the PCR reads. This table has about 26,000 clones, roughly 25% appearing once. Patients were all untreated before their thyroid surgery. The material sequenced was blood. These receptors came from a female donor with papillary thyroid cancer or a benign thyroid nodule (not recorded which). Some clones in this sample may be carry-over from other donors' samples.

Of note for this clone: A junction end diverges from the germline sequence, so it may reflect a read error. This chain connects TRBV5-1 to TRBJ1-5, with 8 bases fitting TRBD1. The V gene's germline CDR1 is SGHRS and CDR2 YFSETQ. The CDR3 extends over 16 amino acids. The chain's CDR3 is CASSFGDAGGAQPQHF. CDR3 in DNA: TGCGCCAGCAGCTTTGGGGATGCAGGGGGCGCTCAGCCCCAACATTTT.

The genes are TRBV30 and TRBJ1-6; 10 positions agree with TRBD1. There are 14 residues in the CDR3. The J segment lost 10 bases and the V segment lost 4 bases, leaving 7 bases of the junction unmatched. Germline V CDR1 and CDR2: GTSNPN, SVGIG (reference sequence). CDR3 sequence (DNA): TGTGCCTGGAAGAGCGGGACAGGGGCCTCACCCCTCCACTTT. This sequence encodes CAWKSGTGASPLHF.

On this clone itself: At one end the junction does not follow the germline gene, possibly because of a read error. V and J are TRBV20-1 and TRBJ2-3; the D gene is possibly TRBD2 (6 bases). The CDR3 totals 14 residues. The germline V gene encodes CDR1 DFQATT and CDR2 SNEGSKA (reference sequence). The CDR3 DNA is TGCAGTGCTATACGGGGACTCGCTTCGGATAAGCAGTATTTT. Protein product: CSAIRGLASDKQYF.

This rearrangement joins TRBV6-1 to TRBJ2-2; D possibly corresponds to TRBD1 (5 bases). The ends were cut back, 5 bases at V and 5 bases at J, with 15 bases in the middle. Germline CDR1 reads MNHNS; CDR2 reads SASEGT. The length of the CDR3 is 15 residues. The DNA of the CDR3 is TGTGCCAGCAGTCAGGGCCCGGACCGTACCGGGGAGCTGTTTTTT. It translates to CASSQGPDRTGELFF.

The chain recombines TRBV20-1 with TRBJ2-5, with D maybe TRBD2 (6 bases). CDR1 DFQATT and CDR2 SNEGSKA come from the germline V gene (reference sequence). V was shortened by 4 bases and J by 0 bases, with 15 bases between the two germline ends. The CDR3 runs 15 residues. For the CDR3, the DNA is TGCAGTGCTAACGTTTGGAGGGGACACCAAGAGACCCAGTACTTC. Residues: CSANVWRGHQETQYF.

The chain joins TRBV6-1 to TRBJ2-5; 8 bases are shared with TRBD2. Germline V gene sequence: CDR1 MNHNS, CDR2 SASEGT. The V segment lost 9 bases and the J segment 5 bases; nucleotides outside the gene matches: 17. There are 16 residues in the CDR3. CDR3 nucleotides: TGTGCCAGTATAAAAGAGAAAGCGGGAGTTTGGGAGACCCAGTACTTC. Translating gives CASIKEKAGVWETQYF.

This clone was detected a few times. J is TRBJ1-2 and V is TRBV27; no reliable D call. CDR3 length equals 13 residues. Per germline, CDR1 MNHEY and CDR2 SMNVEV (reference sequence). V was pared by 8 bases and J by 4 bases, with 14 bases between. Here the CDR3 reads CASRNMVGYGYTF. The CDR3 nucleotides read TGTGCCAGCCGCAACATGGTGGGCTATGGCTACACCTTC.

The rearrangement links TRBV4-3 to TRBJ1-6; D uncertain. Trimming took 0 bases from V and 7 from J, leaving 13 bases between them. Germline CDR1 LGHNA, CDR2 YSLEER. The CDR3 has 16 amino acids. The CDR3 DNA follows: TGCGCCAGCAGCCAAGATGGGAACGGTGTGAATTCACCCCTCCACTTT. Its protein product is CASSQDGNGVNSPLHF.

This clone has ten or more counts. V usage is TRBV7-2 and J usage is TRBJ1-5, with 8 bases identical to TRBD1. CDR3 length equals 15 residues. Germline values: CDR1 SGHTA, CDR2 FQGNSA. With 2 bases clipped from V and 3 bases from J, the junction kept 3 bases outside the gene matches. CDR3 region: CASSLRTGINQPQHF. In nucleotides, the CDR3 is TGTGCCAGCAGCTTAAGGACAGGGATCAATCAGCCCCAGCATTTT.

This clone was seen repeatedly, ten times or more. The CDR3 region has the DNA TGTGCCAGCAGCTTTGATAATGGGGAGCTGTTTTTT. This translates into CASSFDNGELFF. The V gene is TRBV11-2, the J gene TRBJ2-2, with D unclear. Germline V gene sequence: CDR1 SGHAT, CDR2 FQNNGV. This CDR3 spans 12 amino acids. V was clipped by 3 bases and J by 8 bases, with 7 bases between them. The variable domain in full, with the rest retrieved from reference TRBV11-2 and TRBJ2-2, is EAGVAQSPRYKIIEKRQSVAFWCNPISGHATLYWYQQILGQGPKLLIQFQNNGVVDDSQLPKDRFSAERLKGVDSTLKIQPAKLEDSAVYLCASSFDNGELFFGEGSRLTVL.

This clone was found many times. This chain uses TRBV29-1 with TRBJ2-5; 15 bases fit TRBD2. The CDR3 contains 15 residues. Germline CDR1 SQVTM, CDR2 ANQGSEA. V lost 6 bases to trimming and J lost 2 bases; unmatched junction nucleotides: 4. DNA for the CDR3: TGCAGCGTGGGGACTAGCGGGAGGATTCAAGAGACCCAGTACTTC. Its translation is CSVGTSGRIQETQYF. Looking up the rest from reference TRBV29-1 and TRBJ2-5 gives the full variable domain: SAVISQKPSRDICQRGTSLTIQCQVDSQVTMMFWYRQQPGQSLTLIATANQGSEATYESGFVIDKFPISRPNLTFSTLTVSNMSPEDSSIYLCSVGTSGRIQETQYFGPGTRLLVL.

This clone was detected a few times. A read error may account for a junction end that differs from germline. The genes are TRBV6-6 and TRBJ2-5; D possibly uses TRBD1 or TRBD2 (5 bases each). Per the germline V gene, CDR1 is MNHNY and CDR2 is SVGAGI (reference sequence). The CDR3 consists of 13 residues. As DNA, the CDR3 is TGTTCCAGCAGTTACTCAGGGAGAGATACCCAGTACTTC. It is translated as CSSSYSGRDTQYF.

The rearrangement joins TRBV14 to TRBJ1-1; D is unresolved. In germline, CDR1 is SGHDN, CDR2 FVKESK. Trimming stripped 2 bases from V and 4 bases from J, with 17 bases between. CDR3 size: 16 residues. The CDR3 DNA reads as TGTGCCAGCAGCCAATACCTCGTGGTGGGGAGCACTGAAGCTTTCTTT. Encoded protein: CASSQYLVVGSTEAFF.

This clone is labeled medium-sized. V is TRBV5-1 and J is TRBJ1-1; the D is unclear. Germline V CDR1 and CDR2: SGHRS, YFSETQ. V lost 1 base to trimming and J lost 5 bases, with 15 bases between them. This CDR3 has 15 amino acids. CDR3 in amino acids: CASSLSQGTGTEAFF. In nucleotides, the CDR3 is TGCGCCAGCAGCTTGTCGCAAGGCACGGGGACTGAAGCTTTCTTT. The whole variable domain, filled in from reference TRBV5-1 and TRBJ1-1, reads KAGVTQTPRYLIKTRGQQVTLSCSPISGHRSVSWYQQTPGQGLQFLFEYFSETQRNKGNFPGRFSGRQFSNSRSEMNVSTLELGDSALYLCASSLSQGTGTEAFFGQGTRLTVV.

This clone appeared many times. V gene TRBV5-1 combines with J gene TRBJ2-3; D is unresolved. This CDR3 has 14 residues. Germline V gives CDR1 SGHRS, CDR2 YFSETQ. V was shortened by 1 base and J by 0 bases, with 6 bases between the two germline ends. CDR3 loop: CASSLSPSTDTQYF. CDR3 in DNA: TGCGCCAGCAGCTTGTCCCCTAGCACAGATACGCAGTATTTT.

The chain carries TRBV12-3 or TRBV12-4 and TRBJ2-3; perhaps TRBD1 as D (6 bases). CDR3 length: 14 amino acids. Trimming took 6 bases from V and 0 from J, leaving 10 bases between them. This chain's CDR3 is CASSRQGSTDTQYF. DNA of the CDR3: TGTGCCAGCAGCCGGCAGGGGAGCACAGATACGCAGTATTTT.

This clone is deemed medium-sized. V usage is TRBV6-5 and J usage is TRBJ1-1; no firm D call. The V and J ends lost 0 bases and 0 bases respectively, with 2 bases between them. The CDR3 is 13 amino acids. Germline loops: CDR1 MNHEY, CDR2 SVGAGI. CDR3 sequence reads: CASSYSVNTEAFF. Written as DNA, the CDR3 is TGTGCCAGCAGTTACTCTGTGAACACTGAAGCTTTCTTT.

This clone was recorded at least ten times. The V and J genes are TRBV11-3 and TRBJ2-5; 7 bases map to TRBD1. The CDR3 has 13 amino acids. Germline CDR1 SGHNT, CDR2 YENEEA. V was clipped by 5 bases and J by 3 bases; unmatched bases: 3. In DNA, the CDR3 is TGTGCCAGCAGCCGACAGGGTGAAGAGACCCAGTACTTC. The encoded protein is CASSRQGEETQYF.

The gene calls are TRBV28 and TRBJ2-7, with TRBD2 matching 7 bases. Germline-derived CDR1 and CDR2 are MDHEN and SYDVKM. V trimming: 6 bases; J trimming: 2 bases; junction bases outside the gene matches: 13. This CDR3 spans 16 amino acids. The CDR3 loop is CASRSPSSGRAYEQYF. The CDR3 bases are TGTGCCAGCAGGAGCCCCTCTAGCGGTCGGGCCTACGAGCAGTACTTC.

This clone was seen many times. The J gene is TRBJ2-7, the V gene TRBV3-1, with 8 positions matching TRBD2. Germline CDR1 reads LGHDT; CDR2 reads YNNKEL (reference sequence). This CDR3 has 16 residues. Losses at the gene ends were 1 base for V and 2 bases for J; bases not matched to a gene: 7. CDR3 bases: TGTGCCAGCAGCCAAGGGACTAGCTCTGTCGCCTACGAGCAGTACGTC. It translates to CASSQGTSSVAYEQYV.